Included here is one TCR beta chain sequence, with context. V trimming: 5 bases; J trimming: 0 bases; junction bases outside the gene matches: 7. The length of the CDR3 is 15 residues. Germline CDR1 and CDR2: SGHTA and FQGNSA. The data were taken from a study of blood T cell repertoires in COVID-19. Measured with immunoSEQ multiplex PCR; TCRdb has only the in-frame clones, and not every one. The sample lists about 310,000 clones; about 89% were seen once. Participants' own reports of clinical history determined their cohort assignment. This chain links TRBV7-2 with TRBJ2-7; 7 bases line up with TRBD1. The TCR sequence derives from a man aged 55 to 70 who had recovered from COVID-19. The sequencing sample was made of PBMCs or T cells enriched from blood (not recorded which). CDR3 in amino acids: CASSPVTGNSYEQYF. Written as DNA, the CDR3 is TGTGCCAGCAGCCCCGTGACAGGGAACTCCTACGAGCAGTACTTC.